The clone carrying this T cell receptor (beta chain) was counted between two and nine times. Its antigen is not known. This sample's TCRbeta library carried unique molecular identifier barcodes. In TCRdb, the PCR reads were re-called with MiXCR into one record per CDR3 protein. This sample has roughly 570,000 distinct CDR3 sequences; over 25% occur once, and the top ten carry around a third. These data belong to a study of T-cell reconstitution after alpha-beta-depleted transplantation in children. Study-wide points: Where some patients showed high TCRbeta diversity at day 60, it came from recipient T cells and thymic progenitors that had survived. Where alpha-beta T cells came from about two months after transplant was reportedly several hundred expanded graft clones.

This sample comprised PBMCs, obtained before TCRalphabeta/CD19-depleted stem cell transplant. This clonotype was obtained from a boy less than two years old with Wiskott-Aldrich syndrome, due to receive a stem cell transplant.

In nucleotides, the CDR3 is TGTGCCAGCAGCTTCTCCGGACAGGGGATGAATACGCAGTATTTT. This sequence encodes CASSFSGQGMNTQYF. J is TRBJ2-3 and V is TRBV7-2; 9 positions agree with TRBD1. After removal of 3 bases from V and 7 bases from J, the junction contained 8 bases not matched to a gene. Per germline, CDR1 SGHTA and CDR2 FQGNSA. CDR3 size: 15 residues.